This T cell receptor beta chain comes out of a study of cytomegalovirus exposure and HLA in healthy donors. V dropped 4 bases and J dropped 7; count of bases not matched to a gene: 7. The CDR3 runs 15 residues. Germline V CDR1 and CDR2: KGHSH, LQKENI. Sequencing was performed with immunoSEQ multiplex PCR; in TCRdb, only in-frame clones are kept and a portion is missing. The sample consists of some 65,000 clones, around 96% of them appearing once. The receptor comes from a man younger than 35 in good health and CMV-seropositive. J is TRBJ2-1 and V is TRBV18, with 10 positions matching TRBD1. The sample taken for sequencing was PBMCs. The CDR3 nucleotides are TGTGCCAGCTCACTTCCCGGGACAGGGGTTAATGAGCAGTTCTTC. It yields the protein CASSLPGTGVNEQFF.